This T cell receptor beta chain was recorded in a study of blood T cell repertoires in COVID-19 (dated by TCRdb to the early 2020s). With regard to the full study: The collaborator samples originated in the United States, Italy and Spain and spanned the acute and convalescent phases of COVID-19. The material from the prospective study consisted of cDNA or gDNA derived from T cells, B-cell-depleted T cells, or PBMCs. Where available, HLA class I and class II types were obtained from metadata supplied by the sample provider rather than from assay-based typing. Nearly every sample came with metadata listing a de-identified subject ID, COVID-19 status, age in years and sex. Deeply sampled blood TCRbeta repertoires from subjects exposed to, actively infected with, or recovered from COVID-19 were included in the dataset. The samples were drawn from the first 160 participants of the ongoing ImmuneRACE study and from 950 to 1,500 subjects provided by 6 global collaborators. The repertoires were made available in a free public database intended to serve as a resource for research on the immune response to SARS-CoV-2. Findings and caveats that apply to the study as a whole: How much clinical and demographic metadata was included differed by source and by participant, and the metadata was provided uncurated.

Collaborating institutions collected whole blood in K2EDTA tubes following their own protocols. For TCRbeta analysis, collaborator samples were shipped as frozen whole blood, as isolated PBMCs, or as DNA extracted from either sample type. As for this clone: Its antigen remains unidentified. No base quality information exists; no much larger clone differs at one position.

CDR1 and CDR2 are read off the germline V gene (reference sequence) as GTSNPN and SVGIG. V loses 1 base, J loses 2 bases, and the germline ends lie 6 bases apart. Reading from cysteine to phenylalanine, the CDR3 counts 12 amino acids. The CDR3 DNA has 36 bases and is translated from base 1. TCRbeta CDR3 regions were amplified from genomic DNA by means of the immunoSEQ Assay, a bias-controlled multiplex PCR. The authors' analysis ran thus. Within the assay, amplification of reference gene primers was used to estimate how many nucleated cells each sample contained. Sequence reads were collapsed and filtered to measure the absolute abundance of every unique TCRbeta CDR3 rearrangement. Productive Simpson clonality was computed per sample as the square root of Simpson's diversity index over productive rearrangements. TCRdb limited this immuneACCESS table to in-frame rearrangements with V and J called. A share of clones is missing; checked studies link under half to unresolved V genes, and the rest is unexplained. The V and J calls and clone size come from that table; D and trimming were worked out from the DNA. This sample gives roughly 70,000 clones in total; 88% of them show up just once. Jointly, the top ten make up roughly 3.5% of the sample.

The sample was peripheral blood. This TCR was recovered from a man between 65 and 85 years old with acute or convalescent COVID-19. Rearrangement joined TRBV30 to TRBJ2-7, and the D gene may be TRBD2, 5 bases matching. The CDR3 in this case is CAWSAGTYEQYF. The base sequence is TGTGCCTGGAGTGCCGGGACCTACGAGCAGTACTTC.